What follows is one T cell receptor (beta chain) and its context. The clone's antigen remains unknown. Per-base qualities were not stored, and no clone one base away is much larger. This record belongs to a study of blood T cell repertoires in COVID-19 (TCRdb year 2020). For the study in its entirety: The collaborator samples originated in the United States, Italy and Spain and spanned the acute and convalescent phases of COVID-19. A de-identified subject ID, COVID-19 status, age in years and sex were almost always included in the sample metadata. HLA class I and class II types, where available, came from metadata supplied by the sample provider rather than from assay-based typing. A freely available public database, intended as a resource for researchers studying the immune response to SARS-CoV-2, is where the repertoires were released. Deeply sampled blood TCRbeta repertoires from subjects exposed to, actively infected with, or recovered from COVID-19 were included in the dataset. The samples were drawn from the first 160 participants of the ongoing ImmuneRACE study and from 950 to 1,500 subjects provided by 6 global collaborators. The material from the prospective study consisted of cDNA or gDNA derived from T cells, B-cell-depleted T cells, or PBMCs. Here is what the overall study found, with its caveats: How much clinical and demographic metadata was included differed by source and by participant, and the metadata was provided uncurated.

TCRbeta CDR3 regions were amplified from genomic DNA using the immunoSEQ Assay, a bias-controlled multiplex PCR. For the original study's pipeline: Within the assay, amplification of reference gene primers was used to estimate how many nucleated cells each sample contained. To quantify the absolute abundance of each unique TCRbeta CDR3 rearrangement, sequence reads were collapsed and filtered. For each sample, productive Simpson clonality was calculated as the square root of Simpson's diversity index across productive rearrangements. In its TCRdb copy, this immuneACCESS table keeps in-frame sequences only and misses some clones. Where compared with another copy, unresolved V genes explain less than half of these, and the others have no known cause. D and trimming come from the DNA, and the V and J calls and clone size come from that table. Within this sample are approximately 110,000 clones, with approximately 86% of them counted one time only. Of the sample, 0.88% falls within the top ten clones.

CDR1 GTSNPN and CDR2 SVGIG were looked up in the germline V gene (reference sequence). The CDR3 contains 14 residues, cysteine and phenylalanine counted. Only CDR3 DNA remains: 42 bases, in frame from the first base. V lost 2 bases and J lost 3 bases, and the count of bases not matched to a germline gene is 5. The collaborating institutions used their own protocols to collect whole blood in K2EDTA tubes. For TCRbeta analysis, collaborator samples were shipped as frozen whole blood, as isolated PBMCs, or as DNA extracted from either sample type. This receptor was taken from a woman aged 45-59 years with active or convalescent COVID-19. Sequenced material: peripheral blood. This sequence uses TRBV30 and TRBJ2-7; a stretch of 9 junction bases matches TRBD1. The DNA reads as follows: TGTGCCTGGAGTAGCTACAGGGGGCGCTACGAGCAGTACTTC. The resulting protein is CAWSSYRGRYEQYF.